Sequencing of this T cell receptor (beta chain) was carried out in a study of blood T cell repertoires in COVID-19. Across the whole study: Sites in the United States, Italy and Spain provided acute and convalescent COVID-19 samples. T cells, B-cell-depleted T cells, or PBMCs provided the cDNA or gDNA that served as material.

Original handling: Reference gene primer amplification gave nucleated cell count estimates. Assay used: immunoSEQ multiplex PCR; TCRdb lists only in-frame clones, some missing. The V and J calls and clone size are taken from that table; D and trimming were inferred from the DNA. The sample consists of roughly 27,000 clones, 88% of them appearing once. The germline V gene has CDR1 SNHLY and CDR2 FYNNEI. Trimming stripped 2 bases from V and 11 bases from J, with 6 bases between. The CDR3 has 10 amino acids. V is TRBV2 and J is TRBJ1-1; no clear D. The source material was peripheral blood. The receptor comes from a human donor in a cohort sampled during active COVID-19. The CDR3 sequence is CASSESVAFF. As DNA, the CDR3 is TGTGCCAGCAGTGAATCGGTGGCTTTCTTT.